A selection of T cell receptor beta chains follows, all from one sample in a study of vaccination and CD4 T cells after COVID-19. Each CDR3 protein gets one entry after TCRdb re-called the PCR reads with MiXCR. The sample carries about 27,000 distinct CDR3 sequences, about 66% recorded once. The antigens these receptors bind are not known. Material: CD4+ T cells from blood, cultured in vitro, obtained after SARS-CoV-2 vaccination. The receptors shown here come from a human donor who received a COVID-19 vaccine. CDR3s include the opening cysteine and the closing phenylalanine or tryptophan. The size entry is marked missing in some rows and otherwise reads once, few, many or a size class.

TRBJ2-5,TRBV20-1,NA,13,CSARTGSQETQYF
TRBJ2-6,TRBV4-2,NA,18,CASSQGMDSDSGANVLTF
TRBJ2-7,TRBV10-2,NA,16,CASSEPRLGGSYEQYF
TRBJ1-5,TRBV19,NA,14,CASSPTGYNQPQHF
TRBJ2-3,TRBV24-1,NA,15,CATSDSRHITDTQYF
TRBJ2-3,TRBV6-1,NA,14,CASSQGASTDTQYF
TRBJ2-7,TRBV28,once,14,CASIGAGTRYEQYF
TRBJ2-5,TRBV2,NA,14,CASSPDSTIETQYF
TRBJ1-5,TRBV24-1,few,22,CATSDLQGSVFKPGQGNQPQHF
TRBJ2-1,TRBV7-2,NA,15,CASSRRGVSYNEQFF
TRBJ1-5,TRBV6-2/TRBV6-3,NA,14,CASRSGGGNQPQHF
TRBJ2-2,TRBV6-5,once,13,CASSFVNTGELFF
TRBJ2-2,TRBV12-3/TRBV12-4,NA,15,CASSFGRGGTGELFF
TRBJ1-2,TRBV27,NA,14,CASRSTGTNYGYTF
TRBJ1-2,TRBV2,NA,13,CASPRGEGYGYTF
TRBJ1-1,TRBV12-3/TRBV12-4,NA,14,CASGGRGIISEAFF
TRBJ1-1,TRBV6-1,few,14,CASSAQGAGTEAFF
TRBJ2-5,TRBV5-1,NA,13,CASSLPPGETQYF
TRBJ2-7,TRBV11-3,few,15,CASSLRQGAGDEQYF
TRBJ2-3,TRBV5-1,NA,14,CASSLVGLTDTQYF
TRBJ1-1,TRBV12-3/TRBV12-4,NA,13,CASSPGRNTEAFF
TRBJ2-7,TRBV20-1,NA,14,CSSLAGAISYEQYF
TRBJ2-1,TRBV6-1,once,14,CASTYQGAHNEQFF
TRBJ2-7,TRBV5-6,NA,15,CASSFIGTGVHEQYF
TRBJ2-5,TRBV11-2,NA,14,CASSLKVQGETQYF
TRBJ1-2,TRBV10-3,few,17,CAISEVRGLNRNYGYTF
TRBJ2-1,TRBV10-3,NA,15,CAISELAGGYNEQFF
TRBJ2-7,TRBV6-4,NA,14,CASSSEQGAYEQYF
TRBJ1-4,TRBV6-1,NA,14,CASTSSQMNEKLFF
TRBJ1-1,TRBV20-1,NA,16,CSARDIRGQGLSEAFF
TRBJ2-7,TRBV7-2,NA,15,CASSLRRGPGGEQYF
TRBJ1-1,TRBV20-1,NA,15,CSARVVQELNTEAFF
TRBJ1-5,TRBV30,few,13,CAWPGHSNQPQHF
TRBJ1-2,TRBV30,few,14,CARKGPRDLNGYTF
TRBJ2-7,TRBV12-3/TRBV12-4,few,14,CASTPGQGAYEQYF
TRBJ2-6,TRBV6-1,NA,13,CASKGSGANVLTF
TRBJ2-3,TRBV10-1,few,14,CASSPDRNTDTQYF
TRBJ1-5,TRBV12-3/TRBV12-4,NA,13,CASSLLSNQPQHF
TRBJ1-2,TRBV2,few,13,CASRGGLNYGYTF
TRBJ1-2,TRBV7-2,few,15,CASSLDVQRNYGYTF
TRBJ2-5,TRBV24-1,NA,15,CATSDTGRWEETQYF
TRBJ1-5,TRBV24-1,NA,13,CATSDQGDQPQHF
TRBJ2-7,TRBV5-6,NA,11,CASGGSYEQYF
TRBJ1-1,TRBV10-2,NA,14,CASSESGGITEAFF
TRBJ2-2,TRBV18,NA,16,CASSPPPGATTGELFF
TRBJ1-5,TRBV18,NA,14,CASSPPDRVWPQHF
TRBJ2-3,TRBV20-1,once,15,CSARVASGSTDTQYF
TRBJ2-1,TRBV12-3/TRBV12-4,NA,18,CASSPARIGGSSYNEQFF
TRBJ1-5,TRBV19,NA,16,CASSRDSPYSNQPQHF